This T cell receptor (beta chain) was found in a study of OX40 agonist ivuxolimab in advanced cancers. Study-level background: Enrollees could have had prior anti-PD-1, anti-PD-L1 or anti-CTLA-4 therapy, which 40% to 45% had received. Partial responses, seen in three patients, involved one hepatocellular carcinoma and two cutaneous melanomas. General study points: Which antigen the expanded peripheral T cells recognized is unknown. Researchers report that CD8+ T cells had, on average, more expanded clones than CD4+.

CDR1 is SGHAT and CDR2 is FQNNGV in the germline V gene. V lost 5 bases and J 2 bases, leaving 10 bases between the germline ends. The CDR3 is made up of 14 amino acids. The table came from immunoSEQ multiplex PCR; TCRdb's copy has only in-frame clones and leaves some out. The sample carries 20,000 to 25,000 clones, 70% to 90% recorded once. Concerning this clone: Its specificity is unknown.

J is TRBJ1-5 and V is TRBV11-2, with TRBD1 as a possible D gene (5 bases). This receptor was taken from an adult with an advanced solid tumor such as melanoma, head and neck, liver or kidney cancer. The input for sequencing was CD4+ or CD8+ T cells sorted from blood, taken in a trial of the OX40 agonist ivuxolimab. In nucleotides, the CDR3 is TGTGCCAGCAGCCAGGGAAGAGGCAATCAGCCCCAGCATTTT. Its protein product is CASSQGRGNQPQHF.